Listed here are 19 T cell receptor beta chains from one sample, sequenced in a study of blood T cell repertoires in COVID-19. The assay was immunoSEQ multiplex PCR, and TCRdb's table has in-frame clones only and misses some. The sample includes about 200,000 clones, around 86% of them seen just once. Material for sequencing was peripheral blood. The receptor set was obtained from a woman aged 70-85 years with COVID-19, enrolled during active disease.

The chain is built from TRBV2 and TRBJ2-3, with D hard to call. The germline V gene encodes CDR1 SNHLY and CDR2 FYNNEI. The CDR3 totals 13 residues. Trimming shortened V by 6 bases and J by 3 bases, and 10 bases separated the two germline ends. As DNA, the CDR3 is TGTGCCAGCAGCCTACGGTGGACAGATACGCAGTATTTT. This gives the protein CASSLRWTDTQYF.

This clone was observed a single time. The chain uses TRBV7-9 and TRBJ1-5; TRBD1 aligns across 8 bases. Germline CDR1 and CDR2: SEHNR and FQNEAQ (reference sequence). J gave up 5 bases and V 1 base, and 7 bases lay outside the gene matches. The length of the CDR3 is 16 residues. The CDR3 spells CASSLVPGTGDQPQHF. The CDR3 DNA follows: TGTGCCAGCAGCTTAGTACCTGGGACAGGAGATCAGCCCCAGCATTTT.

Concerning this clone: The sample contains more than one DNA sequence encoding this CDR3. The J gene is TRBJ1-1, the V gene TRBV24-1, with a tentative D call TRBD1 (5 bases). This CDR3 region has 13 residues. Germline CDR1 KGHDR, CDR2 SFDVKD. V dropped 10 bases and J dropped 1 base, with 12 bases sitting between them. CDR3 sequence: CATRGTENTEAFF. In DNA, the CDR3 is TGTGCCACTCGCGGGACGGAGAACACTGAAGCTTTCTTT.

The V call is TRBV7-9, the J call TRBJ2-3; 7 positions agree with TRBD2. The ends lost 5 bases at V and 7 bases at J; junction bases unmatched: 12. The CDR3 runs 15 residues. Germline values: CDR1 SEHNR, CDR2 FQNEAQ (reference sequence). For the CDR3, the DNA is TGTGCCAGCAGCGAGGGCGCGGGACTAACTAATACGCAGTATTTT. Translated, it gives CASSEGAGLTNTQYF.

This chain links TRBV3-1 (or the pseudogene TRBV3-2) with TRBJ2-2, with TRBD1 matching over 9 bases. Trimming at V came to 7 bases and at J to 3 bases, leaving 9 bases not matched to a gene. CDR1 is LGHDT and CDR2 is YNNKEL in the germline V gene (reference sequence). CDR3 length: 16 amino acids. CDR3 sequence: CASTLDRGMDTGELFF. CDR3 sequence (DNA): TGTGCCAGCACCCTCGACAGGGGGATGGACACCGGGGAGCTGTTTTTT.

The chain's CDR3 is CATSDFGQGTYNEQFF. DNA for the CDR3: TGTGCCACCAGTGATTTCGGGCAGGGAACCTACAATGAGCAGTTCTTC. This chain uses TRBV24-1 with TRBJ2-1, with D perhaps matching TRBD1 (5 bases). V lost 1 base and J lost 2, with 11 bases in between. The CDR3 is made up of 16 amino acids. Per the germline V gene, CDR1 is KGHDR and CDR2 is SFDVKD.

The count of this clone is one. V is TRBV14 and J is TRBJ2-2, with 9 bases fitting TRBD1. This CDR3 spans 18 amino acids. V trimming: 1 base; J trimming: 2 bases; junction bases outside the gene matches: 8. The germline V gene encodes CDR1 SGHDN and CDR2 FVKESK. For the CDR3, the DNA is TGTGCCAGCAGCCAAGTCCGCTTAACAGGGGGCAACACCGGGGAGCTGTTTTTT. This sequence encodes CASSQVRLTGGNTGELFF.

This chain links TRBV7-2 with TRBJ2-7; the D is unclear. V lost 2 bases and J lost 2, with 13 bases in between. CDR1 is SGHTA and CDR2 is FQGNSA in the germline V gene. This CDR3 region has 15 residues. CDR3 sequence (DNA): TGTGCCAGCAGCTTAAGTAGCAGTATACCCTACGAGCAGTACTTC. It is translated as CASSLSSSIPYEQYF.

The chain recombines TRBV9 with TRBJ1-2; D not certain. CDR3 size: 12 residues. Germline CDR1 reads SGDLS; CDR2 reads YYNGEE. V lost 3 bases and J 2 bases, leaving 5 bases between the germline ends. Here the CDR3 reads CASSATNYGYTF. The CDR3 coding sequence is TGTGCCAGCAGCGCAACAAACTATGGCTACACCTTC. The full variable domain, completed using reference TRBV9 and TRBJ1-2, is DSGVTQTPKHLITATGQRVTLRCSPRSGDLSVYWYQQSLDQGLQFLIQYYNGEERAKGNILERFSAQQFPDLHSELNLSSLELGDSALYFCASSATNYGYTFGSGTRLTVV.

The CDR3, as DNA: TGTGCCAGCAGCTCGGCCGGGACAGGGTGGGAAGAGACCCAGTACTTC. This gives the protein CASSSAGTGWEETQYF. The chain has TRBV7-2 and TRBJ2-5; 9 bases fit TRBD1. The CDR3 length is 16 residues. Looked up from germline, CDR1 is SGHTA and CDR2 is FQGNSA. The J segment lost 3 bases and the V segment lost 4 bases, leaving 9 bases of the junction unmatched.

This clone appeared a few times. The rearrangement uses TRBV7-9 and TRBJ2-6, with a weak D call TRBD1 (5 bases). This CDR3 region has 14 residues. The V gene lost 10 bases and the J gene lost 2 bases, with 12 bases spanning the gap. Per germline, CDR1 SEHNR and CDR2 FQNEAQ (reference sequence). In DNA form, the CDR3 reads TGTGCCACTACTGACAGTGCTGGGGCCAACGTCCTGACTTTC. Protein product: CATTDSAGANVLTF.

This chain joins TRBV6-5 and TRBJ1-2, with 11 nucleotides matching TRBD1. The CDR3 consists of 15 residues. Germline CDR1 MNHEY, CDR2 SVGAGI. With 7 bases clipped from V and 8 bases from J, the junction kept 12 bases outside the gene matches. The CDR3 DNA reads TGTGCCAGCAACGCAGCGGGACAGGGGGAGGAAGGCTACACCTTC. Residues: CASNAAGQGEEGYTF.

This clone was counted a few times. The rearrangement links TRBV30 to TRBJ1-3; D remains unclear. Per the germline V gene, CDR1 is GTSNPN and CDR2 is SVGIG (reference sequence). The CDR3 spans 12 residues. V dropped 4 bases and J dropped 5 bases, with 9 bases sitting between them. In DNA, the CDR3 is TGTGCCTGGATTTCCCCTAGAAACACCATATATTTT. Encoded protein: CAWISPRNTIYF. The full variable domain, its missing parts supplied by reference TRBV30 and TRBJ1-3, is SQTIHQWPATLVQPVGSPLSLECTVEGTSNPNLYWYRQAAGRGLQLLFYSVGIGQISSEVPQNLSASRPQDRQFILSSKKLLLSDSGFYLCAWISPRNTIYFGEGSWLTVV.

This chain links TRBV19 with TRBJ2-6; weak D call: TRBD1 (6 bases). Trimming shortened V by 5 bases and J by 7 bases, and 18 bases separated the two germline ends. The germline V gene encodes CDR1 LNHDA and CDR2 SQIVND (reference sequence). The CDR3 covers 16 residues. The CDR3 is CASSSFTGSQANVLTF. Here the CDR3 DNA reads TGTGCCAGTAGTTCCTTCACAGGGAGTCAAGCCAACGTCCTGACTTTC.

The J gene is TRBJ1-4, the V gene TRBV5-1; tentatively, D is TRBD1 (5 bases). The germline CDR1 and CDR2 sequences are SGHRS and YFSETQ. The V and J ends lost 0 bases and 7 bases respectively, with 13 bases between them. The CDR3 contains 15 residues. In DNA, the CDR3 is TGCGCCAGCAGCTTGGAGGGGATCTGGGCTGAAAAACTGTTTTTT. This encodes CASSLEGIWAEKLFF.

This chain uses TRBV12-3 or TRBV12-4 with TRBJ2-1, with a weak D call TRBD2 (5 bases). V lost 5 bases and J 8 bases, leaving 10 bases between the germline ends. The CDR3 is 12 residues long. The CDR3 bases are TGTGCCAGCAGTCTATACGGGGATGAGCAGTTCTTC. It yields the protein CASSLYGDEQFF.

The J gene is TRBJ2-7, the V gene TRBV7-2; D is possibly TRBD2 (5 bases). The germline V gene has CDR1 SGHTA and CDR2 FQGNSA. V was clipped by 5 bases and J by 6 bases, with 20 bases between them. The length of the CDR3 is 15 residues. In DNA, the CDR3 is TGTGCCAGCAGCCTCTTCTTACTAGTATTCGGCGAGCAGTACTTC. It is translated as CASSLFLLVFGEQYF.

This chain uses TRBV12-5 with TRBJ1-5; D is perhaps TRBD1 (5 bases). Germline values: CDR1 LGHNT, CDR2 FRNRAP. V shed 5 bases and J shed 1 base, with 6 bases lying between them. This CDR3 has 13 residues. CDR3 residues: CASGQGSNQPQHF. The DNA for the CDR3 is TGTGCTAGTGGTCAGGGAAGCAATCAGCCCCAGCATTTT.

V usage is TRBV18 and J usage is TRBJ1-2, with D possibly being TRBD1 (6 bases). Germline loops: CDR1 KGHSH, CDR2 LQKENI. This CDR3 has 13 residues. V gave up 3 bases and J gave up 4 bases, with 9 bases separating them. The CDR3 region is CASSPDSSYGYTF. CDR3 DNA sequence: TGTGCCAGCTCACCGGACAGTAGCTATGGCTACACCTTC.